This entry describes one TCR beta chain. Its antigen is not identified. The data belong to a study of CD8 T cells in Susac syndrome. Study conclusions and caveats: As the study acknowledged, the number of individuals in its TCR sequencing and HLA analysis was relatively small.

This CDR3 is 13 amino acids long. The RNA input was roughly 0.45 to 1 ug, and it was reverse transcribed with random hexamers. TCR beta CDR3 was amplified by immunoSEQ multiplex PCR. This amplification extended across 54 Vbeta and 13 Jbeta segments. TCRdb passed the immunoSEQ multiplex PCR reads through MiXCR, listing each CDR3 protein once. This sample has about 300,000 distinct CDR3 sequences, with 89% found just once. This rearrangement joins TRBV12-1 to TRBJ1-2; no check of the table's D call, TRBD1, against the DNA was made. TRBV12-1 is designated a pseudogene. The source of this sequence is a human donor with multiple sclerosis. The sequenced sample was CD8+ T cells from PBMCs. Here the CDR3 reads CASSPDRYYGYTF. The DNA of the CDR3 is TGTGCCAGCAGCCCCGACAGGTACTATGGCTACACCTTC.